Given below is one TCR beta chain in context. Its antigen is still unknown. The junction shows a germline mismatch at one end, possibly a read error. No cell sorting was done before RNA was extracted from the tissue. Distant lung tissue was collected more than 3 cm away from the tumor edge. Germline CDR1 SGHNT, CDR2 YYREEE (reference sequence). This CDR3 region has 13 residues. The sample originates from a study of tumor and adjacent non-tumor tissue in lung cancer. Study in general: The cohort had roughly 11 adenocarcinoma, 2 squamous cell and 1 small cell patients.

General study points: Tumor tissue had significantly higher TCR diversity than normal lung. Normal lung showed higher cumulative top 100 clone frequency than tumor.

Three rounds of nested PCR, following a modified ARM-PCR protocol, produced the TCRbeta library. TCRdb fed the multiplex PCR reads into MiXCR, producing one record per CDR3 protein. This table holds about 98,000 distinct CDR3 sequences, around three quarters found once. The V and J genes are TRBV5-4 and TRBJ2-3; D gene ambiguous. The TCR was taken from a man aged 55-75 years with small cell lung cancer. Sequencing was performed on distant non-tumor lung tissue. The CDR3 DNA sequence: TGTGCCAGCAGCCCGTGGAGCACAGATACGCGGTATTTT. The encoded protein is CASSPWSTDTRYF.